Shown below are 27 T cell receptor beta chains from a single sample sequenced in a study of cytomegalovirus exposure and HLA in healthy donors. PCR used 60 Vbeta primers and 13 Jbeta primers. Profiled with immunoSEQ multiplex PCR; TCRdb holds only in-frame clones, not every one. Of 150,000 to 200,000 clones listed, roughly nine tenths are singletons. The sequenced sample was PBMCs. The receptors stem from a girl in the first two years of life in good health and CMV-seronegative.

The chain employs TRBV7-8 and TRBJ2-3; 12 bases fit TRBD2. There are 18 residues in the CDR3. The germline V gene has CDR1 SGHVS and CDR2 FQNEAQ. With V trimmed by 3 bases and J by 0 bases, 7 bases remained unmatched. The CDR3: CASSFRLAGAPSTDTQYF. The CDR3 region has the DNA TGTGCCAGCAGCTTCCGACTAGCGGGGGCCCCTAGCACAGATACGCAGTATTTT.

In its sample, this clone was seen a few times. The chain employs TRBV7-7 and TRBJ2-1; unclear D gene. CDR1 and CDR2 from the germline V gene are SSHAT and FNYEAQ (reference sequence). V was clipped by 5 bases and J by 8 bases, with 13 bases between them. The CDR3 consists of 13 residues. In nucleotides, the CDR3 is TGTGCCAGCAGCCATGGGTGGAGTCATGAGCAGTTCTTC. Translation gives CASSHGWSHEQFF.

This chain connects TRBV27 to TRBJ1-2, with D possibly TRBD1 on 5 matching bases. The CDR3 runs 14 residues. Deletions cut 3 bases from V and 5 bases from J, with 13 bases between. Germline CDR1 is MNHEY and CDR2 is SMNVEV (reference sequence). CDR3 in amino acids: CASSFLGPIYGYTF. For the CDR3, the DNA is TGTGCCAGCAGTTTTCTGGGGCCCATATATGGCTACACCTTC.

The rearrangement links TRBV7-3 to TRBJ2-3; tentative D call: TRBD2 (5 bases). The germline gives CDR1 SGHTA, CDR2 FQGTGA. The CDR3 is 13 amino acids. V gave up 6 bases and J gave up 0 bases, with 7 bases separating them. The CDR3 reads CASSSGSTDTQYF. The DNA for the CDR3 is TGTGCCAGCAGTTCGGGGAGCACAGATACGCAGTATTTT.

This chain connects TRBV11-2 to TRBJ2-3; D is perhaps TRBD2 (6 bases). The length of the CDR3 is 15 residues. CDR1 and CDR2 (germline): SGHAT, FQNNGV. Trimming left V 1 base short and J 0 bases short, with 8 bases between. The CDR3 here is CASSLGSGSTDTQYF. The CDR3 DNA follows: TGTGCCAGCAGCTTAGGTAGCGGTAGCACAGATACGCAGTATTTT.

This chain links TRBV20-1 with TRBJ1-5; no definite D call. Trimming stripped 4 bases from V and 9 bases from J, with 7 bases between. CDR3 length equals 10 residues. CDR1 is DFQATT, CDR2 SNEGSKA, per germline (reference sequence). CDR3 coding DNA: TGCAGTGCTATAAAACTGCCCCAGCATTTT. Protein product: CSAIKLPQHF.

This chain links TRBV27 with TRBJ1-2, with D possibly being TRBD1 (5 bases). The CDR3 covers 15 residues. Germline CDR1 and CDR2: MNHEY and SMNVEV (reference sequence). Trimming shortened V by 5 bases and J by 5 bases, and 18 bases separated the two germline ends. As DNA, the CDR3 is TGTGCCAGCAGTCCCCGGGCAGGGAGGGGTTATGGCTACACCTTC. Its protein is CASSPRAGRGYGYTF.

The rearrangement joins TRBV4-1 to TRBJ2-1, with TRBD2 identical over 8 bases. V trimming: 1 base; J trimming: 7 bases; junction bases outside the gene matches: 21. From germline, CDR1 is MGHRA and CDR2 YSYEKL. The CDR3 sequence is 20 residues long. In nucleotides, the CDR3 is TGCGCCAGCAGCCAAGGAGAGCACTCGCGGGAGGCGGGCTTAGGGAATGAGCAGTTCTTC. It translates to CASSQGEHSREAGLGNEQFF.

The V and J genes are TRBV7-9 and TRBJ1-1, with a weak D call TRBD1 (5 bases). Germline values: CDR1 SEHNR, CDR2 FQNEAQ (reference sequence). Trimming took off 4 bases at V and 1 base at J, with 22 bases between the two ends. CDR3 length: 18 residues. The CDR3 DNA reads TGTGCCAGCAGCTCCAGAGAGGGGACGGGGACTTCGAACACTGAAGCTTTCTTT. Translating gives CASSSREGTGTSNTEAFF.

This chain joins TRBV9 and TRBJ2-3, with a possible D match to TRBD2 (5 bases). Germline values: CDR1 SGDLS, CDR2 YYNGEE. The CDR3 length is 16 residues. Trimming stripped 2 bases from V and 0 bases from J, with 13 bases between. The CDR3 DNA is TGTGCCAGCAGCGTCGAAAACGGGGTTAGCACAGATACGCAGTATTTT. Its protein is CASSVENGVSTDTQYF.

This clone showed up just a few times. V gene TRBV30 combines with J gene TRBJ2-6, with D maybe TRBD1 (6 bases). The germline V gene encodes CDR1 GTSNPN and CDR2 SVGIG (reference sequence). CDR3 length equals 17 residues. The ends were cut back, 7 bases at V and 0 bases at J, with 19 bases in the middle. CDR3 region: CAYRTVGALSGANVLTF. The CDR3 bases are TGTGCCTACCGGACAGTGGGCGCTCTCTCTGGGGCCAACGTCCTGACTTTC.

This rearrangement joins TRBV10-3 to TRBJ2-2; 7 bases are shared with TRBD2. CDR3 length: 16 amino acids. J gave up 1 base and V 7 bases, and 9 bases lay outside the gene matches. CDR1 and CDR2 (germline): ENHRY, SYGVKD. In DNA form, the CDR3 reads TGTGCCATCAAGTCGGGGGGAGGGGTGAACACCGGGGAGCTGTTTTTT. Encoded protein: CAIKSGGGVNTGELFF.

The rearrangement joins TRBV6-5 to TRBJ1-2; 7 bases line up with TRBD1. Germline-derived CDR1 and CDR2 are MNHEY and SVGAGI. The CDR3 covers 15 residues. V lost 2 bases, J lost 8 bases, and 11 bases stayed unmatched. The CDR3 sequence is CASSYLTGNGNGYTF. CDR3 nucleotides: TGTGCCAGCAGTTACCTGACAGGGAACGGGAACGGCTACACCTTC.

The chain recombines TRBV7-9 with TRBJ2-2; perhaps TRBD2 as D (6 bases). The CDR3 has 16 amino acids. Germline assignment: CDR1 SEHNR and CDR2 FQNEAQ (reference sequence). Trimming removed 5 bases from V and 8 bases from J, with 21 bases in between. The CDR3 DNA sequence: TGTGCCAGCAGCCCTCAATTTAGCGGAGGCCAGGGGGAGCTGTTTTTT. It translates to CASSPQFSGGQGELFF.

The chain links TRBV6-1 to TRBJ2-5, with TRBD1 matching 12 bases. TRBJ2-7 matches the DNA end more closely, so the J call is doubtful. The CDR3 is made up of 13 amino acids. Germline-derived CDR1 and CDR2 are MNHNS and SASEGT. CDR3 DNA: TGTGCCAGCGGGGACAGGGGGCCCATCGAGCAGTACTTC. Translation gives CASGDRGPIEQYF.

V usage is TRBV29-1 and J usage is TRBJ2-6, with D possibly TRBD1 on 6 matching bases. This CDR3 spans 17 amino acids. In germline, CDR1 is SQVTM, CDR2 ANQGSEA. V was pared by 7 bases and J by 0 bases, with 19 bases between. The CDR3 region has the DNA TGCAGCGCCATATTGGGGACAATTCACTCTGGGGCCAACGTCCTGACTTTC. Translation gives CSAILGTIHSGANVLTF.

This sequence joins TRBV4-3 and TRBJ1-2; D possibly corresponds to TRBD1 (5 bases). The CDR3 runs 14 residues. Trimming removed 0 bases from V and 4 bases from J, with 9 bases in between. CDR1 LGHNA and CDR2 YSLEER come from the germline V gene. The CDR3 loop is CASSQDQGGYGYTF. CDR3 bases: TGCGCCAGCAGCCAAGATCAGGGTGGCTATGGCTACACCTTC.

The chain recombines TRBV27 with TRBJ2-1; D might be TRBD2 (5 bases). This CDR3 is built from 16 residues. Trimming pared 3 bases from V and 4 bases from J, leaving 16 bases between. Germline V gene sequence: CDR1 MNHEY, CDR2 SMNVEV (reference sequence). The CDR3 DNA follows: TGTGCCAGCAGTTTCCTCGAGGGAGCCGGTTACAATGAGCAGTTCTTC. Amino acid sequence: CASSFLEGAGYNEQFF.

The V gene is TRBV30, the J gene TRBJ2-3; 7 positions match TRBD2. Losses at the gene ends were 2 bases for V and 9 bases for J; bases not matched to a gene: 8. The CDR3 has 13 residues. Germline V gene sequence: CDR1 GTSNPN, CDR2 SVGIG (reference sequence). In nucleotides, the CDR3 is TGTGCCTGGAGTAAAGGGAGGGGTTCGACGCAGTATTTT. Translating gives CAWSKGRGSTQYF. The full variable domain, in which reference TRBV30 and TRBJ2-3 provide the parts outside the CDR3, is SQTIHQWPATLVQPVGSPLSLECTVEGTSNPNLYWYRQAAGRGLQLLFYSVGIGQISSEVPQNLSASRPQDRQFILSSKKLLLSDSGFYLCAWSKGRGSTQYFGPGTRLTVL.

The rearrangement links TRBV19 to TRBJ1-1; D is undetermined. Germline V gene sequence: CDR1 LNHDA, CDR2 SQIVND (reference sequence). CDR3 length: 17 amino acids. V gave up 0 bases and J gave up 3 bases, with 17 bases separating them. DNA for the CDR3: TGTGCCAGTAGTATAGAGCAACAGTGGAACAGTCACACTGAAGCTTTCTTT. As protein: CASSIEQQWNSHTEAFF.

The rearrangement joins TRBV1 to TRBJ2-7; TRBD2 is the table's D call and was not checked against the DNA. TRBV1 counts as a pseudogene. The CDR3 totals 11 residues. This CDR3 is CCPGFPYEQYF. For the CDR3, the DNA is TGCTGCCCGGGTTTCCCCTACGAGCAGTACTTC.

The CDR3 spells CASSYTSSGRVETQYF. CDR3 bases: TGTGCCAGCAGTTACACCTCTAGCGGGAGGGTGGAGACCCAGTACTTC. The chain carries TRBV6-5 and TRBJ2-5, with 12 bases that match TRBD2. There are 16 residues in the CDR3. Germline V gene sequence: CDR1 MNHEY, CDR2 SVGAGI. The V and J ends lost 2 bases and 5 bases, in that order; junction bases with no gene match: 6.

This clone was detected only once. The V call is TRBV27, the J call TRBJ2-3; D is uncertain. Per germline, CDR1 MNHEY and CDR2 SMNVEV (reference sequence). The V gene lost 3 bases and the J gene lost 0 bases, with 16 bases spanning the gap. The CDR3 sequence is 17 residues long. The CDR3 here is CASSFHPLRTSTDTQYF. For the CDR3, the DNA is TGTGCCAGCAGTTTCCATCCTCTTAGAACTAGCACAGATACGCAGTATTTT.

The chain has TRBV11-2 and TRBJ2-5, with 10 positions matching TRBD2. This CDR3 has 17 amino acids. In germline, CDR1 is SGHAT, CDR2 FQNNGV. Trimming removed 5 bases from V and 4 bases from J; junction bases left unmatched: 13. The CDR3 loop reads CASSRAYSGGWSETQYF. For the CDR3, the DNA is TGTGCCAGCAGCCGGGCCTATAGCGGGGGGTGGTCAGAGACCCAGTACTTC. The complete variable domain, with remaining parts taken from reference TRBV11-2 and TRBJ2-5, reads EAGVAQSPRYKIIEKRQSVAFWCNPISGHATLYWYQQILGQGPKLLIQFQNNGVVDDSQLPKDRFSAERLKGVDSTLKIQPAKLEDSAVYLCASSRAYSGGWSETQYFGPGTRLLVL.

The V and J genes are TRBV9 and TRBJ2-7; TRBD1 aligns across 9 bases. In germline, CDR1 is SGDLS, CDR2 YYNGEE. Unmatched junction bases numbered 12, after V lost 3 bases and J lost 5 bases. CDR3 length: 16 amino acids. As DNA, the CDR3 is TGTGCCAGCAGCGATGAGGACAGGGGAACGTTGGACGAGCAGTACTTC. It yields the protein CASSDEDRGTLDEQYF.

Of note for this clone: Distinct nucleotide sequences in the sample also encode this CDR3. J is TRBJ2-7 and V is TRBV29-1, with D unclear. This CDR3 is 11 amino acids long. The germline V and J ends were trimmed by 6 bases and 0 bases, with 6 bases remaining between them. CDR1 SQVTM and CDR2 ANQGSEA come from the germline V gene. The CDR3 loop is CSVRSSYEQYF. CDR3 nucleotide sequence: TGCAGCGTCCGGAGCTCCTACGAGCAGTACTTC.

V and J are TRBV6-6 and TRBJ1-4; D is possibly TRBD1 (6 bases). Trimming took 6 bases from V and 0 from J, leaving 11 bases between them. The CDR3 consists of 15 residues. The germline CDR1 and CDR2 sequences are MNHNY and SVGAGI (reference sequence). CDR3 DNA sequence: TGTGCCAGCAGGCCGGACAGTGCAACTAATGAAAAACTGTTTTTT. Its translation is CASRPDSATNEKLFF.